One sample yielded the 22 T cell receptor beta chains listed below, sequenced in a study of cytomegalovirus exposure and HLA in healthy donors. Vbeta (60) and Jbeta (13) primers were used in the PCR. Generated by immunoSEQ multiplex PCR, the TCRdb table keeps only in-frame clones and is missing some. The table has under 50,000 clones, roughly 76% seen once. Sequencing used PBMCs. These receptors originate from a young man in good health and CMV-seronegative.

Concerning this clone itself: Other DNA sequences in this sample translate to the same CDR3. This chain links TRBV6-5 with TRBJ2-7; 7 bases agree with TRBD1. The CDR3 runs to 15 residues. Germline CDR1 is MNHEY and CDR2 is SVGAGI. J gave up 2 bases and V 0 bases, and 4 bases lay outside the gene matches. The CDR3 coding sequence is TGTGCCAGCAGTTACTCCGGACAGGCGACCTACGAGCAGTACTTC. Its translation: CASSYSGQATYEQYF.

CDR3 residues: CASSYQGSNTEAFF. The CDR3 DNA reads TGCGCCAGCAGCTACCAGGGCTCGAACACTGAAGCTTTCTTT. This rearrangement joins TRBV5-1 to TRBJ1-1; D is possibly TRBD1 (5 bases). The V gene's germline CDR1 is SGHRS and CDR2 YFSETQ. Trimming pared 3 bases from V and 1 base from J, leaving 10 bases between. The CDR3 covers 14 residues.

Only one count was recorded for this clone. CDR3 coding DNA: TGCGCCAGCAGCCCGACAGGGACTGGAAACACCATATATTTT. It translates to CASSPTGTGNTIYF. The chain is built from TRBV5-1 and TRBJ1-3, with 7 nucleotides matching TRBD1. CDR1 is SGHRS and CDR2 is YFSETQ in the germline V gene. Germline trimming cut 4 bases from V and 2 bases from J; bases unmatched to any gene: 3. This CDR3 comprises 14 residues.

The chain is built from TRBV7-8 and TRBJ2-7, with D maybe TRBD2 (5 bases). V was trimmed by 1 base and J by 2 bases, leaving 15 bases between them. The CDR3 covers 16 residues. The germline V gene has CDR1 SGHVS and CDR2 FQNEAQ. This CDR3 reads CASSLDIAGVTYEQYF. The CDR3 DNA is TGTGCCAGCAGCTTAGATATCGCGGGCGTAACCTACGAGCAGTACTTC.

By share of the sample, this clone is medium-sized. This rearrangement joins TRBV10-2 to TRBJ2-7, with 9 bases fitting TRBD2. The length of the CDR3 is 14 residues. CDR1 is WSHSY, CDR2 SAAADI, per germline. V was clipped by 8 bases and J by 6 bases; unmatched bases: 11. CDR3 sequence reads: CASRLAGGASEQYF. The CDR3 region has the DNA TGCGCCAGCCGACTCGCGGGAGGGGCCTCCGAGCAGTACTTC.

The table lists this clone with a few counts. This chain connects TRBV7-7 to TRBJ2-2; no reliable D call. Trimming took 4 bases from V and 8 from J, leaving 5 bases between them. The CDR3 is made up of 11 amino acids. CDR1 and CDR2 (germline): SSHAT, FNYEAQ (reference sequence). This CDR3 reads CASSSSGELFF. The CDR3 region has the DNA TGTGCCAGCAGCTCTTCGGGGGAGCTGTTTTTT.

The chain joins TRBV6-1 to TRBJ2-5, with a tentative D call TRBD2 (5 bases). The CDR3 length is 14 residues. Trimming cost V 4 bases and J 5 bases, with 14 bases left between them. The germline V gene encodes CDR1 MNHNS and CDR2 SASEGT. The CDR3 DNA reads TGTGCCAGCAGTGTAGACTACCCTGGCGAGACCCAGTACTTC. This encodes CASSVDYPGETQYF.

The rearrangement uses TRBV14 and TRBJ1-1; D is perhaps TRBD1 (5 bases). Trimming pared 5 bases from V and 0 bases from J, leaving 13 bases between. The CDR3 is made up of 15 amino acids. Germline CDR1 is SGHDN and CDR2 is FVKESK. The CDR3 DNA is TGTGCCAGCAGCTTGGGGGGACCAATGAACACTGAAGCTTTCTTT. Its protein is CASSLGGPMNTEAFF.

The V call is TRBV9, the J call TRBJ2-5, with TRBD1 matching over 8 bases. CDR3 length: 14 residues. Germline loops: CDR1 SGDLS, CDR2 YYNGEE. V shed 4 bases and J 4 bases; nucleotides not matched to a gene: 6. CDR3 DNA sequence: TGTGCCAGCAGCTTTCGGACAGGGCGAGAGACCCAGTACTTC. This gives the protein CASSFRTGRETQYF.

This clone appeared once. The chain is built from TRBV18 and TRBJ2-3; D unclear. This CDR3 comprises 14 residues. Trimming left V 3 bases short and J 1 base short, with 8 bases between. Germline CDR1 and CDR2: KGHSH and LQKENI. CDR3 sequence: CASSPIAGTDTQYF. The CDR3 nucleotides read TGTGCCAGCTCACCGATAGCTGGCACAGATACGCAGTATTTT.

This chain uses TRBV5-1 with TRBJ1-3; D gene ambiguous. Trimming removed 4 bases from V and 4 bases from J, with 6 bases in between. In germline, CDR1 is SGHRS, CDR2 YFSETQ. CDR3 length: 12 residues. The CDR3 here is CASSAQGNTIYF. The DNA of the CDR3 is TGCGCCAGCAGCGCCCAGGGAAACACCATATATTTT.

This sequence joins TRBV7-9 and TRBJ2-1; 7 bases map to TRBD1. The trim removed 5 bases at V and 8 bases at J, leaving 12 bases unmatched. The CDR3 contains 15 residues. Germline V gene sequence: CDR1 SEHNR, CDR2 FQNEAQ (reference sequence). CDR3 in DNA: TGTGCCAGCAGCCCCAGGGCAGGGGGATTGGATGAGCAGTTCTTC. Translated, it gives CASSPRAGGLDEQFF.

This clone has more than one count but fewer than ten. For the CDR3, the DNA is TGCGCCAGCAATTCGATTAACCGGGACAGGGCATCCTACGAGCAGTACTTC. Residues: CASNSINRDRASYEQYF. The V gene is TRBV5-1, the J gene TRBJ2-7; TRBD1 matches 9 bases. The CDR3 consists of 17 residues. V was pared by 6 bases and J by 1 base, with 14 bases of the junction left unmatched. The V gene's germline CDR1 is SGHRS and CDR2 YFSETQ.

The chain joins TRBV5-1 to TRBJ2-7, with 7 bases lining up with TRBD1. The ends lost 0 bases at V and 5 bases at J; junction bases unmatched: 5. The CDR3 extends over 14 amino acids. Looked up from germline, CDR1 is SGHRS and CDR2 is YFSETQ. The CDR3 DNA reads TGCGCCAGCAGCTTGGAAGGGGGCAACCACGAGCAGTACTTC. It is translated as CASSLEGGNHEQYF.

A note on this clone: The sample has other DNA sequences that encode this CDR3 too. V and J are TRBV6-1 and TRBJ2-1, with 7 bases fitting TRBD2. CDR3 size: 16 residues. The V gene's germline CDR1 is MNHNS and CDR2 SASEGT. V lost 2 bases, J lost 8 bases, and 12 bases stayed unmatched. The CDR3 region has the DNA TGTGCCAGCAGTGAAAGGGAGGGCCCCCGACAAGATGAGCAGTTCTTC. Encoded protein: CASSEREGPRQDEQFF.

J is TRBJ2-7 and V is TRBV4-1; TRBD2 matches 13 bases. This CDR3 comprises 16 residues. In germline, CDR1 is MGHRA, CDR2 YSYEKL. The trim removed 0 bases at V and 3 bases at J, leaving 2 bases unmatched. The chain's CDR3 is CASSQEGLAGSYEQYF. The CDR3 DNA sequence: TGCGCCAGCAGCCAAGAGGGACTAGCGGGAAGCTACGAGCAGTACTTC.

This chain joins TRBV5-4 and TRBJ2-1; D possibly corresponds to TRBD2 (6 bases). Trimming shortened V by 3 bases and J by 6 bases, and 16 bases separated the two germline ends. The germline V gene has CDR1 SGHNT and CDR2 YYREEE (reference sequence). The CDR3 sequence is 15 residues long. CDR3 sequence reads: CASSSNRERGNEQFF. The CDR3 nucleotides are TGTGCCAGCAGCTCAAACCGGGAGCGCGGCAATGAGCAGTTCTTC.

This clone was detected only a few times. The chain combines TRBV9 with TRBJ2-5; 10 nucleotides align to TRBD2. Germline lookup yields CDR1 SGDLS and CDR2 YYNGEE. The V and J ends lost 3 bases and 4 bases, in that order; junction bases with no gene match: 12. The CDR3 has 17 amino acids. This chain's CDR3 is CASSARISGRNSETQYF. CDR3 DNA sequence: TGTGCCAGCAGCGCACGGATTAGCGGGAGGAATTCAGAGACCCAGTACTTC.

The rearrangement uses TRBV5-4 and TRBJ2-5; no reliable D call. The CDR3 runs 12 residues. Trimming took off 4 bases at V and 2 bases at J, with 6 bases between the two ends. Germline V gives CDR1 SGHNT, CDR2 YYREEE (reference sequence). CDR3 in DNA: TGTGCCAGCAGCCGAGCTCAAGAGACCCAGTACTTC. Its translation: CASSRAQETQYF.

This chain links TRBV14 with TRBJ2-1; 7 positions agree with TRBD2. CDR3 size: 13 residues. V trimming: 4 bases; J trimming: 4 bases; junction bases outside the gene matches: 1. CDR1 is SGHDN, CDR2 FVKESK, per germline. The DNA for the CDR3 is TGTGCCAGCAGCCGAGCGGGGTACAATGAGCAGTTCTTC. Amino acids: CASSRAGYNEQFF.

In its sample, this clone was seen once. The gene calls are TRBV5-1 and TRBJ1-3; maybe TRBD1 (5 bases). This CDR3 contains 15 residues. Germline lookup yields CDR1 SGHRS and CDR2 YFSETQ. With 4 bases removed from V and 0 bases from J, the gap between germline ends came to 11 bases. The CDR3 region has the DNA TGCGCCAGCAGCGGGGGGGGGAGCTCTGGAAACACCATATATTTT. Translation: CASSGGGSSGNTIYF.

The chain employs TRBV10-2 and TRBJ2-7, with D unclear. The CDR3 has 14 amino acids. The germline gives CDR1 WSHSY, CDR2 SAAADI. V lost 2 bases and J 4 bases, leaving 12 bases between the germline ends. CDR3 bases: TGCGCCAGCAGTGAGGGGTGGGCATCGTACGAGCAGTACTTC. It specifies CASSEGWASYEQYF.